This record concerns one TCR beta chain sequence. This clonotype was observed a handful of times. No antigen is known for it. Base-call qualities are not available, and no considerably larger clone is one nucleotide away. The treatment or condition label, as the study defines it: approximately 9-day PBMC culture with coronavirus spike peptide pools or control peptides (ViraFEST assay). The ViraFEST assay, used in the study, expanded antigen-specific T cells with peptide pools and then identified the expanded clonotypes through TCR sequencing. The convalescent patients' positive SARS-CoV-2 PCR tests fell between March and December 2020, which was before the Alpha, Beta and Delta variants emerged in the United States. Over 1.5 million PBMCs per well were cultured in IMDM with 5% human AB serum and roughly 10 IU/ml IL-2, plus 10 ug/ml peptide pools. Half of the culture medium was replaced with fresh IL-2-containing medium on days 3 and 7. After 10 days of culture, CD4+ T cells were isolated by negative selection using the EasySep CD4+ T cell isolation kit. Ficoll-Paque Plus gradient centrifugation was used to isolate PBMCs from whole blood, and the isolated PBMCs were then either used fresh or cryopreserved at -140C. Each culture condition was generally run in triplicate wells.

CDR1 and CDR2, looked up from the germline V gene, are SGHTA and FQGNSA. Between the V and J ends, shortened by 3 bases and 9 bases respectively, the junction contains 12 bases. The CDR3 covers 13 residues, taking in both the cysteine and the phenylalanine. CDR3 DNA is the only sequence kept; it has 39 bases, read in frame from the first base. This record belongs to a study of vaccination and CD4 T cells after COVID-19 (dated by TCRdb to the early 2020s). Context from the whole study: Convalescent patients had a positive SARS-CoV-2 result on nasal swab PCR, and of these patients, some ten had mild disease and one had severe disease. Participants received two doses of either the Pfizer-BioNTech BNT162b2 vaccine (n=8) or the Moderna mRNA-1273 vaccine (n=2). Post-COVID blood samples from convalescent patients were collected a median of 101 days after diagnosis, with a range of about 30 to 170 days. As controls, cultures received a CEFX viral epitope pool (the positive control), an HIV-1 Nef peptide pool (the negative control), or no peptide at all. Culture stimuli were overlapping spike peptide pools from SARS-CoV-2 and from the common cold coronaviruses HCoV-NL63, HCoV-OC43 and HCoV-229E. The time from the second vaccine dose to post-vaccine blood sampling had a median of roughly 70 days and ranged from about 12 to 250 days. In around 9 COVID-19 convalescent patients and 4 infection-naive healthy vaccine recipients, researchers compared the spike-specific CD4+ TCR repertoire from before mRNA vaccination with the repertoire from after. The convalescent cohort included six males and four females, with two Hispanic individuals, seven Caucasians, two Asians and one multiracial person.

To prepare the library, PCR was applied. TCR sequencing of DNA from cultured CD4+ T cells used the Oncomine TCR Beta short-read assay at the Johns Hopkins FTIC core. Genomic DNA was extracted from the cultured CD4+ T cells with the QIAamp micro DNA kit. The Oncomine TCR Beta libraries from cultured CD4+ T cells were pooled using unique dual indexes and then sequenced on an Illumina iSeq 100. The study's own analysis went as follows. Non-productive sequences were filtered out, and CDR3s that did not start with C, did not end with F or W, or were shorter than 7 amino acids were discarded. Antigen-specific clonotypes were identified using the MANAFEST web application through comparison of peptide-stimulated wells with reference and other culture wells. For a clone to be called positive, the clone needed an FDR below 0.05, an odds ratio above 5, and a productive frequency above 0.1% in at least two of three replicate wells. Cross-reactive clonotypes were defined as significantly expanded in both SARS-CoV-2 spike wells and at least one common cold coronavirus spike condition. Levenshtein distances (stringdist) and unrooted phylogenetic trees (ape) in R version 3.6.1 were used to assess CDR3 homology. TCRdb reprocessing: public reads trimmed at Q25 with fastp, clones called with MiXCR, in-frame beta chains kept. For every CDR3 protein sequence, its rows merge into one entry that carries the most common genes and DNA. The V and J calls, along with clone size, are taken from TCRdb and not from the paper's own processing. The sample table lists around 11,000 distinct CDR3 sequences, around 26% of them with a count of one. The ten most abundant clones make up 23% of the sample.

Overall study outcomes, separate from this receptor: The median count of SARS-CoV-2-reactive clonotypes went up from around 20 after infection to about 41 after vaccination, although the change was not significant. In convalescent patients, a median 86.3% of post-vaccine SARS-CoV-2-reactive clones were detected only after vaccination, and vaccine-specific priming was suggested by this finding. The number of convalescent patients in the study was relatively small, and the study did not examine early timepoints following natural infection. Nearly all vaccine-specific clones in convalescent patients (304 of 307) were mono-reactive for SARS-CoV-2 spike rather than cross-reactive with common cold coronaviruses.

The chain was built from TRBV7-2 and TRBJ2-4; the D element might be TRBD1 or TRBD2, as each aligns at 5 bases. Sequenced material: cultured CD4+ T cells from blood. This receptor was taken from a human donor with COVID-19. The sequenced DNA: TGTGCCAGCAGCTTGAGGGACCTCGGCATTCAGTACTTC. This yields the protein CASSLRDLGIQYF.